One and the same sample provided the 28 T cell receptor beta chains below, sequenced in a study of blood T cell repertoires in COVID-19. Profiled with immunoSEQ multiplex PCR; TCRdb holds only in-frame clones, not every one. The data contain around 200,000 clones, approximately 79% of them singletons. The sample was peripheral blood. All receptors derive from a man aged 45 to 65 who had recovered from COVID-19.

The gene calls are TRBV19 and TRBJ2-1; TRBD2 agrees at 8 bases. Germline loops: CDR1 LNHDA, CDR2 SQIVND (reference sequence). Trimming took 6 bases from V and 9 from J; bases not matched to a gene: 13. The CDR3 runs 15 residues. In DNA form, the CDR3 reads TGTGCCAGTAGCACAATTGGGACTAGTAAGGCTGAGCAGTTCTTC. Protein product: CASSTIGTSKAEQFF.

Only one count was recorded for this clone. The chain has TRBV18 and TRBJ2-7; 10 bases match TRBD1. Germline CDR1 KGHSH, CDR2 LQKENI. The ends lost 5 bases at V and 5 bases at J; junction bases unmatched: 3. The CDR3 is 13 residues long. CDR3 region: CASSDGTGDEQYF. DNA for the CDR3: TGTGCCAGCTCAGACGGGACAGGGGACGAGCAGTACTTC.

The CDR3 spells CASSVAGGWNEQFF. In nucleotides, the CDR3 is TGTGCCAGCAGTGTAGCGGGAGGGTGGAATGAGCAGTTCTTC. V is TRBV6-1 and J is TRBJ2-1; 11 bases map to TRBD2. The V segment lost 4 bases and the J segment 7 bases; nucleotides outside the gene matches: 3. This CDR3 has 14 residues. In germline, CDR1 is MNHNS, CDR2 SASEGT.

This sequence joins TRBV19 and TRBJ2-5; 10 bases map to TRBD1. CDR1 LNHDA and CDR2 SQIVND come from the germline V gene (reference sequence). CDR3 size: 15 residues. Losses at the gene ends were 3 bases for V and 1 base for J; bases not matched to a gene: 2. CDR3 residues: CASSIWTGGQETQYF. As DNA, the CDR3 is TGTGCCAGTAGTATTTGGACAGGGGGCCAAGAGACCCAGTACTTC.

The rearrangement joins TRBV3-1 (or the pseudogene TRBV3-2) to TRBJ1-3; D perhaps matches TRBD1 (5 bases). The V and J ends lost 4 bases and 1 base respectively, with 14 bases between them. This CDR3 is built from 16 residues. Germline lookup yields CDR1 LGHDT and CDR2 YNNKEL (reference sequence). The CDR3 DNA reads as TGTGCCAGCAGCCTTAATGCAGGGTCTTCTGGAAACACCATATATTTT. Translating it yields CASSLNAGSSGNTIYF.

The chain links TRBV7-2 to TRBJ1-3; 10 positions match TRBD1. CDR1 and CDR2 from the germline V gene are SGHTA and FQGNSA. The CDR3 is 16 residues long. The junction had 6 bases not matched to a gene; V was cut back by 5 bases and J by 2 bases. The CDR3 loop is CASSLWTGGTGNTIYF. The CDR3 DNA follows: TGTGCCAGCAGCCTGTGGACAGGGGGTACTGGAAACACCATATATTTT.

The chain recombines TRBV7-9 with TRBJ2-3, with 14 bases matching TRBD2. The length of the CDR3 is 18 residues. Germline assignment: CDR1 SEHNR and CDR2 FQNEAQ (reference sequence). Losses at the gene ends were 5 bases for V and 1 base for J; bases not matched to a gene: 8. The CDR3 DNA reads as TGTGCCAGCAGCCGCGGACTAGCGGGAGGTTACGGCACAGATACGCAGTATTTT. Translating it yields CASSRGLAGGYGTDTQYF.

This clone was seen only once. The chain recombines TRBV6-2 or TRBV6-3 with TRBJ1-2; 10 bases are shared with TRBD1. Germline lookup yields CDR1 MNHEY and CDR2 SVGEGT. CDR3 length equals 15 residues. Losses at the gene ends were 6 bases for V and 6 bases for J; bases not matched to a gene: 10. CDR3 nucleotide sequence: TGTGCCAGCAGCGACCCGGGACAGGGGACGGATGGCTACACCTTC. Protein product: CASSDPGQGTDGYTF.

At least ten counts were recorded for this clone. The gene calls are TRBV6-5 and TRBJ1-4, with TRBD1 matching 9 bases. With 0 bases clipped from V and 7 bases from J, the junction kept 6 bases outside the gene matches. This CDR3 is built from 16 residues. In germline, CDR1 is MNHEY, CDR2 SVGAGI. The CDR3 sequence is CASSYSPDRGGEKLFF. The CDR3 DNA follows: TGTGCCAGCAGTTACTCCCCGGACAGGGGAGGTGAAAAACTGTTTTTT.

This clone was seen repeatedly, ten times or more. The rearrangement joins TRBV2 to TRBJ2-7; the D gene is possibly TRBD2 (6 bases). CDR1 and CDR2 from the germline V gene are SNHLY and FYNNEI. V gave up 4 bases and J gave up 5 bases, with 18 bases separating them. CDR3 length equals 15 residues. The CDR3 loop is CASSAPLAPPHEQYF. Written as DNA, the CDR3 is TGTGCCAGCAGTGCGCCCCTAGCGCCCCCCCACGAGCAGTACTTC.

The chain is built from TRBV30 and TRBJ1-1, with unresolved D. The V gene's germline CDR1 is GTSNPN and CDR2 SVGIG (reference sequence). Trimming shortened V by 2 bases and J by 5 bases, and 9 bases separated the two germline ends. There are 12 residues in the CDR3. The CDR3 spells CAWSLFSTEAFF. The CDR3 region has the DNA TGTGCCTGGAGTCTTTTTTCGACTGAAGCTTTCTTT. The full variable domain, in which reference TRBV30 and TRBJ1-1 provide the parts outside the CDR3, is SQTIHQWPATLVQPVGSPLSLECTVEGTSNPNLYWYRQAAGRGLQLLFYSVGIGQISSEVPQNLSASRPQDRQFILSSKKLLLSDSGFYLCAWSLFSTEAFFGQGTRLTVV.

The rearrangement uses TRBV7-6 and TRBJ1-4; a weak D match, TRBD1 (6 bases). Germline values: CDR1 SGHVS, CDR2 FNYEAQ. CDR3 length: 15 residues. Deletions cut 5 bases from V and 5 bases from J, with 15 bases between. CDR3 DNA: TGTGCCAGCAGCCCTACAGGGAACGTGAATGAAAAACTGTTTTTT. Translation: CASSPTGNVNEKLFF. Complete variable domain (other parts from reference TRBV7-6 and TRBJ1-4): GAGVSQSPRYKVTKRGQDVALRCDPISGHVSLYWYRQALGQGPEFLTYFNYEAQQDKSGLPNDRFSAERPEGSISTLTIQRTEQRDSAMYRCASSPTGNVNEKLFFGSGTQLSVL.

The V and J genes are TRBV5-1 and TRBJ1-4, with D maybe TRBD1 (6 bases). This CDR3 spans 16 amino acids. V lost 0 bases and J lost 7, with 16 bases in between. Germline V gene sequence: CDR1 SGHRS, CDR2 YFSETQ. The CDR3 coding sequence is TGCGCCAGCAGCTTGGTGTCGGCAGGGGTAGGTGAAAAACTGTTTTTT. Protein product: CASSLVSAGVGEKLFF.

The chain carries TRBV27 and TRBJ2-5; 7 positions match TRBD1. The CDR3 covers 14 residues. V trimming: 5 bases; J trimming: 1 base; junction bases outside the gene matches: 4. The germline V gene has CDR1 MNHEY and CDR2 SMNVEV (reference sequence). The CDR3 protein is CASSRQGAQETQYF. As DNA, the CDR3 is TGTGCCAGCAGTCGACAGGGAGCCCAAGAGACCCAGTACTTC.

This clone appeared a single time. The chain is built from TRBV9 and TRBJ2-7, with 8 bases that match TRBD2. The CDR3 runs to 16 residues. Germline CDR1 SGDLS, CDR2 YYNGEE. Trimming at V came to 4 bases and at J to 8 bases, leaving 17 bases not matched to a gene. In DNA form, the CDR3 reads TGTGCCAGCAGCCAACCCCGTGACGGGGCGGGAGGCCAGCAGTACTTC. This codes for CASSQPRDGAGGQQYF.

The chain is built from TRBV5-1 and TRBJ2-7, with D perhaps TRBD1 (6 bases). The germline CDR1 and CDR2 sequences are SGHRS and YFSETQ. The V gene lost 1 base and the J gene lost 6 bases, with 14 bases spanning the gap. The CDR3 has 14 amino acids. CDR3 residues: CASSLNTGISEQYF. DNA of the CDR3: TGCGCCAGCAGCTTGAACACAGGGATTAGCGAGCAGTACTTC.

This sequence joins TRBV6-5 and TRBJ1-2, with TRBD1 identical over 8 bases. V lost 6 bases to trimming and J lost 4 bases; unmatched junction nucleotides: 4. The germline V gene has CDR1 MNHEY and CDR2 SVGAGI. The CDR3 length is 13 residues. The CDR3 here is CASSLTGGYGYTF. The CDR3 region has the DNA TGTGCCAGCAGCCTCACAGGGGGCTATGGCTACACCTTC.

This clone was counted only a few times. This sequence joins TRBV29-1 and TRBJ2-6; D is possibly TRBD2 (5 bases). Germline CDR1 reads SQVTM; CDR2 reads ANQGSEA. The length of the CDR3 is 18 residues. Trimming cost V 3 bases and J 0 bases, with 18 bases left between them. The CDR3 loop is CSVDGLPGQNSGANVLTF. The CDR3 region has the DNA TGCAGCGTTGATGGACTGCCGGGTCAGAACTCTGGGGCCAACGTCCTGACTTTC.

The chain recombines TRBV24-1 with TRBJ2-5; the D gene is possibly TRBD2 (7 bases). Per germline, CDR1 KGHDR and CDR2 SFDVKD. The ends were cut back, 9 bases at V and 5 bases at J, with 9 bases in the middle. The length of the CDR3 is 11 residues. Written as DNA, the CDR3 is TGTGCCACCGGGGGGGCGGAGACCCAGTACTTC. It codes for CATGGAETQYF.

This clone was found once. This CDR3 is CASSPGGSSMNEQFF. CDR3 nucleotides: TGTGCCAGCAGCCCTGGAGGGTCTAGCATGAATGAGCAGTTCTTC. V and J are TRBV11-3 and TRBJ2-1; D perhaps matches TRBD2 (6 bases). Trimming removed 5 bases from V and 7 bases from J, with 18 bases in between. There are 15 residues in the CDR3. Germline V CDR1 and CDR2: SGHNT, YENEEA.

The chain recombines TRBV19 with TRBJ2-3; D is possibly TRBD2 (5 bases). Germline CDR1 reads LNHDA; CDR2 reads SQIVND (reference sequence). The CDR3 spans 12 residues. V was trimmed by 4 bases and J by 6 bases, leaving 8 bases between them. DNA of the CDR3: TGTGCCAGTAGTAAGAGCGGCGATACGCAGTATTTT. Its protein product is CASSKSGDTQYF.

The chain has TRBV7-9 and TRBJ1-1, with TRBD1 matching 11 bases. This CDR3 region has 15 residues. Germline values: CDR1 SEHNR, CDR2 FQNEAQ (reference sequence). V shed 5 bases and J 5 bases; nucleotides not matched to a gene: 7. DNA of the CDR3: TGTGCCAGCAGCACGGCCGGGACAGGGGGTACTGAAGCTTTCTTT. Its translation is CASSTAGTGGTEAFF. The whole variable domain, remainder taken from reference TRBV7-9 and TRBJ1-1, is DTGVSQNPRHKITKRGQNVTFRCDPISEHNRLYWYRQTLGQGPEFLTYFQNEAQLEKSRLLSDRFSAERPKGSFSTLEIQRTEQGDSAMYLCASSTAGTGGTEAFFGQGTRLTVV.

The J gene is TRBJ2-2, the V gene TRBV10-3; TRBD2 agrees at 13 bases. The germline CDR1 and CDR2 sequences are ENHRY and SYGVKD. The ends lost 0 bases at V and 5 bases at J; junction bases unmatched: 6. The CDR3 is made up of 18 amino acids. The CDR3 DNA reads TGTGCCATCAGTGAGTCGGGGGGACTAGCGGGATTGACCGGGGAGCTGTTTTTT. Translation gives CAISESGGLAGLTGELFF.

The gene calls are TRBV20-1 and TRBJ2-7; the match to TRBD2 covers 10 bases. This CDR3 is built from 13 residues. The V gene end was trimmed by 3 bases and the J gene end by 5 bases; junction bases not matched to a gene: 4. The germline V gene encodes CDR1 DFQATT and CDR2 SNEGSKA (reference sequence). In DNA form, the CDR3 reads TGCAGTGCTAGTACTAGCGGGACAAACGAGCAGTACTTC. It specifies CSASTSGTNEQYF.

The CDR3 nucleotides are TGTGCCAGCAGCAACAACAGGGTCGCCTACGAGCAGTACTTC. As protein: CASSNNRVAYEQYF. V is TRBV7-2 and J is TRBJ2-7, with a possible D match to TRBD1 (6 bases). Germline V CDR1 and CDR2: SGHTA, FQGNSA. The CDR3 runs 14 residues. V shed 5 bases and J shed 2 bases, with 13 bases lying between them. Supplemented by reference TRBV7-2 and TRBJ2-7, the full variable domain reads GAGVSQSPSNKVTEKGKDVELRCDPISGHTALYWYRQSLGQGLEFLIYFQGNSAPDKSGLPSDRFSAERTGGSVSTLTIQRTQQEDSAVYLCASSNNRVAYEQYFGPGTRLTVT.

The chain has TRBV28 and TRBJ2-7; 8 bases fit TRBD1. Germline V gene lookup returns CDR1 MDHEN and CDR2 SYDVKM. The J segment lost 3 bases and the V segment lost 8 bases, leaving 9 bases of the junction unmatched. The CDR3 length is 14 residues. The DNA of the CDR3 is TGTGCCAGCTCTCTCCGGGACAGGAACTACGAGCAGTACTTC. This gives the protein CASSLRDRNYEQYF.

The V call is TRBV7-2, the J call TRBJ2-2; no definite D call. The CDR3 consists of 13 residues. With 4 bases removed from V and 5 bases from J, the gap between germline ends came to 8 bases. Germline-derived CDR1 and CDR2 are SGHTA and FQGNSA. The CDR3 DNA is TGTGCCAGCAGCTGGGTGGAGACCGGGGAGCTGTTTTTT. Translated: CASSWVETGELFF.

This rearrangement joins TRBV19 to TRBJ1-5; D uncertain. CDR1 is LNHDA, CDR2 SQIVND, per germline (reference sequence). The V gene lost 11 bases and the J gene lost 6 bases, with 23 bases spanning the gap. The CDR3 has 15 amino acids. The CDR3 is CASVGFSEGGQPQHF. The CDR3 coding sequence is TGTGCCTCAGTAGGCTTTAGCGAAGGAGGTCAGCCCCAGCATTTT.